The clone carrying this T cell receptor beta chain was counted between two and nine times. The target antigen is unknown. The sample comes from a study of T cell repertoires in cytomegalovirus infection. Study context: Public TCR beta signatures indicated both CMV infection and matching HLA type.

One entry per CDR3 protein, called by TCRdb with MiXCR from the reads. The sample shows 45,000 to 55,000 distinct CDR3 sequences, about a fifth of them seen only once. After removal of 4 bases from V and 2 bases from J, the junction contained 8 bases not matched to a gene. The germline gives CDR1 SGDLS, CDR2 YYNGEE. The CDR3 consists of 15 residues. The clonotype originates from a human donor in good health (CMV status not recorded). Some clones in this sample may be carry-over from other donors' samples. Source: CD8+ T cells from cultured PBMCs, taken from culture after CMV antigen stimulation. V usage is TRBV9 and J usage is TRBJ1-1, with 7 positions matching TRBD1. The CDR3 is CASSPKGTANTEAFF. The CDR3 nucleotides are TGTGCCAGCAGCCCGAAGGGGACAGCAAACACTGAAGCTTTCTTT.